Listed below are T cell receptor beta chains from one sample, sequenced in a study of identical twins. Using its own MiXCR run on the 5' RACE reads, TCRdb lists one record per CDR3 protein. The sample holds around 300,000 distinct CDR3 sequences, more than 6.5% seen once. The data also belong to a second study, concerning yellow fever vaccine responses in identical twins.

The sequenced material came from memory (CD45RO+) T cells sorted from blood. The receptors come from a woman aged 18 to 35 in good health. The CDR3 runs from the conserved cysteine through the conserved F or W. Each record gives: D gene, clone size, J gene, CDR3 length, V gene, CDR3 DNA, CDR3 protein. D genes are given only for firm matches. Only part of the rows carry a size: once, few, many, or a class if the clone is expanded.

d_call: .
clone_size: once
j_call: TRBJ2-7
cdr3_length: 14
v_call: TRBV6-1
cdr3_nt: TGTGCCAGCAGTAATAGAGGGGGAACGAGCGAGCAGTACTTC
cdr3_aa: CASSNRGGTSEQYF

d_call: TRBD1
clone_size: .
j_call: TRBJ1-1
cdr3_length: 12
v_call: TRBV29-1
cdr3_nt: TGCAGCGTAGACAGGGGGCTGACTGAAGCTTTCTTT
cdr3_aa: CSVDRGLTEAFF

d_call: .
clone_size: .
j_call: TRBJ2-7
cdr3_length: 13
v_call: TRBV20-1
cdr3_nt: TGCAGTGCTAGCCCTATTACCTCCTACGAGCAGTACTTC
cdr3_aa: CSASPITSYEQYF

d_call: .
clone_size: many
j_call: TRBJ2-5
cdr3_length: 17
v_call: TRBV7-8
cdr3_nt: TGTGCCAGCAGCTTAGACGCGGTCAGGTCGTACCAAGAGACCCAGTACTTC
cdr3_aa: CASSLDAVRSYQETQYF

d_call: TRBD1
clone_size: many
j_call: TRBJ2-7
cdr3_length: 15
v_call: TRBV24-1
cdr3_nt: TGTGCCACCAGTGATCCCGGGACAGGCATCTACGAGCAGTACTTC
cdr3_aa: CATSDPGTGIYEQYF

d_call: TRBD2
clone_size: .
j_call: TRBJ2-2
cdr3_length: 17
v_call: TRBV7-2
cdr3_nt: TGTGCCAGCAGCCCCCGGGTCCTCGGGGGGGGCACCGGGGAGCTGTTTTTT
cdr3_aa: CASSPRVLGGGTGELFF

d_call: TRBD1
clone_size: few
j_call: TRBJ2-2
cdr3_length: 15
v_call: TRBV28
cdr3_nt: TGTGCCATTCGTTTTGGACAGGGGAACACCGGGGAGCTGTTTTTT
cdr3_aa: CAIRFGQGNTGELFF

d_call: TRBD1
clone_size: .
j_call: TRBJ1-2
cdr3_length: 19
v_call: TRBV7-8
cdr3_nt: TGTGCCAGCAGCTTAGCTGTCCCGACCGGGGACAGGCAAGGCTATGGCTACACCTTC
cdr3_aa: CASSLAVPTGDRQGYGYTF

d_call: .
clone_size: .
j_call: TRBJ1-1
cdr3_length: 12
v_call: TRBV29-1
cdr3_nt: TGCAGCGTAAGGGCGAGGAACACTGAAGCTTTCTTT
cdr3_aa: CSVRARNTEAFF

d_call: TRBD2
clone_size: .
j_call: TRBJ2-1
cdr3_length: 16
v_call: TRBV5-1
cdr3_nt: TGCGCCAGCAGACCAACGACTAGCAGCATATACAATGAGCAGTTCTTC
cdr3_aa: CASRPTTSSIYNEQFF

d_call: TRBD2
clone_size: .
j_call: TRBJ2-2
cdr3_length: 17
v_call: TRBV19
cdr3_nt: TGTGCCAGTAGCCCGATTCGGGCTAGCGGTAACACCGGGGAGCTGTTTTTT
cdr3_aa: CASSPIRASGNTGELFF

d_call: TRBD1
clone_size: .
j_call: TRBJ1-5
cdr3_length: 17
v_call: TRBV14
cdr3_nt: TGTGCCAGCAGCCAAGAGACAGGGGGCATGAGCAATCAGCCCCAGCATTTT
cdr3_aa: CASSQETGGMSNQPQHF

d_call: .
clone_size: .
j_call: TRBJ2-6
cdr3_length: 18
v_call: TRBV12-3/TRBV12-4
cdr3_nt: TGTGCCAGCAGTCCTCACGGGTCGTTAAGCTCTGGGGCCAACGTCCTGACTTTC
cdr3_aa: CASSPHGSLSSGANVLTF

d_call: TRBD2
clone_size: many
j_call: TRBJ2-1
cdr3_length: 15
v_call: TRBV10-3
cdr3_nt: TGTGCCATCAGTCCCGGGACTAGCGGCTACAATGAGCAGTTCTTC
cdr3_aa: CAISPGTSGYNEQFF

d_call: TRBD2
clone_size: many
j_call: TRBJ2-5
cdr3_length: 14
v_call: TRBV20-1
cdr3_nt: TGCAGTGCTAGAGCGGGGGGGCAGGGAGAGACCCAGTACTTC
cdr3_aa: CSARAGGQGETQYF

d_call: .
clone_size: .
j_call: TRBJ1-5
cdr3_length: 14
v_call: TRBV19
cdr3_nt: TGTGCCAGTAGTGAGAGTTGGGGCAATCAGCCCCAGCATTTT
cdr3_aa: CASSESWGNQPQHF

d_call: TRBD1
clone_size: many
j_call: TRBJ2-2
cdr3_length: 15
v_call: TRBV20-1
cdr3_nt: TGCAGTGCTAGTGGGAACAGGGGGAACACCGGGGAGCTGTTTTTT
cdr3_aa: CSASGNRGNTGELFF

d_call: TRBD2
clone_size: many
j_call: TRBJ2-1
cdr3_length: 18
v_call: TRBV25-1
cdr3_nt: TGTGCCAGCACCTCTCGGGGTAGCGGGCCTCAGCCCTACAATGAGCAGTTCTTC
cdr3_aa: CASTSRGSGPQPYNEQFF

d_call: .
clone_size: .
j_call: TRBJ1-3
cdr3_length: 19
v_call: TRBV4-1
cdr3_nt: TGCGCCAGCAGCCAAAACGACGGCCGGAGCCAGTACTCTGGAAACACCATATATTTT
cdr3_aa: CASSQNDGRSQYSGNTIYF

d_call: .
clone_size: few
j_call: TRBJ1-3
cdr3_length: 18
v_call: TRBV4-1
cdr3_nt: TGCGCCAGCAGCCGCCGAGGGTATGGAGGGGAGGCCGGAAACACCATATATTTT
cdr3_aa: CASSRRGYGGEAGNTIYF

d_call: .
clone_size: few
j_call: TRBJ2-5
cdr3_length: 16
v_call: TRBV6-1
cdr3_nt: TGTGCCAGCAGTGAAAGATTGGTGGAGCAGCAAGAGACCCAGTACTTC
cdr3_aa: CASSERLVEQQETQYF

d_call: .
clone_size: few
j_call: TRBJ2-1
cdr3_length: 14
v_call: TRBV20-1
cdr3_nt: TGCAGTGCCCGTGAGGCTCGCCCTATGGATGAGCAGTTCTTC
cdr3_aa: CSAREARPMDEQFF

d_call: TRBD2
clone_size: .
j_call: TRBJ2-2
cdr3_length: 15
v_call: TRBV9
cdr3_nt: TGTGCCAGCAGCCCCCGGACTAGCGGGACCGGGGAGCTGTTTTTT
cdr3_aa: CASSPRTSGTGELFF

d_call: .
clone_size: few
j_call: TRBJ2-1
cdr3_length: 14
v_call: TRBV1
cdr3_nt: TGCACCAGCAGCGGGGTGGGGGTTTACAATGAGCAGTTCTTC
cdr3_aa: CTSSGVGVYNEQFF

d_call: TRBD1
clone_size: many
j_call: TRBJ1-2
cdr3_length: 16
v_call: TRBV5-1
cdr3_nt: TGCGCCAGCAGCGGGACAGGGGGCGCGAGGAGCGATGGCTACACCTTC
cdr3_aa: CASSGTGGARSDGYTF

d_call: TRBD2
clone_size: .
j_call: TRBJ2-3
cdr3_length: 15
v_call: TRBV7-2
cdr3_nt: TGTGCCAGCAGCTTAGGCGGGAGAGTCGCAGATACGCAGTATTTT
cdr3_aa: CASSLGGRVADTQYF

d_call: .
clone_size: many
j_call: TRBJ2-3
cdr3_length: 15
v_call: TRBV24-1
cdr3_nt: TGTGCCACCTCCGACAGAACCAAGAGCACAGATACGCAGTATTTT
cdr3_aa: CATSDRTKSTDTQYF

d_call: .
clone_size: .
j_call: TRBJ1-2
cdr3_length: 15
v_call: TRBV3-1
cdr3_nt: TGTGCCAGCAGCCAAGAATGGAGATTAGACTATGGCTACACCTTC
cdr3_aa: CASSQEWRLDYGYTF

d_call: .
clone_size: many
j_call: TRBJ2-6
cdr3_length: 15
v_call: TRBV5-1
cdr3_nt: TGCGCCAGCAAATCGGGCCCCACTGGGGCCAACGTCCTGACTTTC
cdr3_aa: CASKSGPTGANVLTF

d_call: TRBD1
clone_size: .
j_call: TRBJ1-5
cdr3_length: 15
v_call: TRBV12-3/TRBV12-4
cdr3_nt: TGTGCCAGCAGTTTTAGGACAGGGCGGCGGCAGCCCCAGCATTTT
cdr3_aa: CASSFRTGRRQPQHF

d_call: .
clone_size: once
j_call: TRBJ2-7
cdr3_length: 12
v_call: TRBV20-1
cdr3_nt: TGCAGTGCTAGCTCTCATTCCTACGAGCAGTACTTC
cdr3_aa: CSASSHSYEQYF

d_call: TRBD2
clone_size: .
j_call: TRBJ2-7
cdr3_length: 16
v_call: TRBV5-6
cdr3_nt: TGTGCCAGCAGAACCGCACTAGCGGTTACCTCTCCCGAGCAGTACTTC
cdr3_aa: CASRTALAVTSPEQYF

d_call: .
clone_size: few
j_call: TRBJ2-2
cdr3_length: 16
v_call: TRBV5-1
cdr3_nt: TGCGCCAGCAGCTTGTTGTCGGGAGTGGGGACCGGGGAGCTGTTTTTT
cdr3_aa: CASSLLSGVGTGELFF

d_call: .
clone_size: many
j_call: TRBJ2-1
cdr3_length: 15
v_call: TRBV2
cdr3_nt: TGTGCCAGCAGTAGGGGGGTACCAAGTCTTAATGAGCAGTTCTTC
cdr3_aa: CASSRGVPSLNEQFF

d_call: .
clone_size: many
j_call: TRBJ2-1
cdr3_length: 17
v_call: TRBV6-5
cdr3_nt: TGTGCCAGCAGTTACTCGACCCCCAGGGGCATCTACAATGAGCAGTTCTTC
cdr3_aa: CASSYSTPRGIYNEQFF

d_call: .
clone_size: many
j_call: TRBJ1-2
cdr3_length: 15
v_call: TRBV5-1
cdr3_nt: TGCGCCAGCAGCGAGATGACAGGCCCGTCCTATGGCTACACCTTC
cdr3_aa: CASSEMTGPSYGYTF

d_call: TRBD1
clone_size: many
j_call: TRBJ2-5
cdr3_length: 16
v_call: TRBV20-1
cdr3_nt: TGCAGTGCTACCTCTTTTGCAGGGGGATATGCAGAGACCCAGTACTTC
cdr3_aa: CSATSFAGGYAETQYF

d_call: .
clone_size: .
j_call: TRBJ2-2
cdr3_length: 14
v_call: TRBV6-5
cdr3_nt: TGTGCCAGCAGTTACTCGAACCCCACCGGGGAGCTGTTTTTT
cdr3_aa: CASSYSNPTGELFF